This passage covers 20 T cell receptor beta chains from one sample sequenced in a study of beta chain features in type 1 diabetes. Study results and limitations: For Type 1 diabetes patients, all four CD4+ subsets carried TCRB CDR3s that were moderately but significantly shorter.

Their recognized antigens are unknown. Every isolated RNA sample was fully reverse transcribed, so sequencing captured expressed TCRB transcripts. Produced via immunoSEQ multiplex PCR; TCRdb's table is partial and in-frame only. The sample contains more than 250,000 clones, over 11% of which appear only once. Sequencing was performed on naive CD4+ T cells from blood. Receptor source: a man between 25 and 39 years old with type 1 diabetes.

This clone came up a few times. The chain combines TRBV7-9 with TRBJ2-7; 9 bases match TRBD1. This CDR3 region has 16 residues. V lost 1 base to trimming and J lost 7 bases; unmatched junction nucleotides: 11. Germline V gene sequence: CDR1 SEHNR, CDR2 FQNEAQ (reference sequence). CDR3 loop: CASSLDVTGGKKEQYF. The CDR3 DNA reads as TGTGCCAGCAGCTTAGATGTGACAGGGGGAAAGAAGGAGCAGTACTTC. Looking up the rest from reference TRBV7-9 and TRBJ2-7 gives the full variable domain: DTGVSQNPRHKITKRGQNVTFRCDPISEHNRLYWYRQTLGQGPEFLTYFQNEAQLEKSRLLSDRFSAERPKGSFSTLEIQRTEQGDSAMYLCASSLDVTGGKKEQYFGPGTRLTVT.

This clone was picked up a small number of times. The chain has TRBV6-6 and TRBJ2-1, with 10 positions matching TRBD2. The CDR3 consists of 14 residues. Germline-derived CDR1 and CDR2 are MNHNY and SVGAGI (reference sequence). Trimming cost V 6 bases and J 7 bases; bases outside gene matches: 6. The CDR3, as DNA: TGTGCCAGCAGAGGACTAGCGGAGCTTAATGAGCAGTTCTTC. Amino acids: CASRGLAELNEQFF.

There are a few counts of this clone. CDR3 nucleotide sequence: TGTGCCAGTAGTGTCCGGGACAGGGCTCTCGGGGAGACCCAGTACTTC. The encoded protein is CASSVRDRALGETQYF. This chain uses TRBV19 with TRBJ2-5; 9 bases agree with TRBD1. Germline assignment: CDR1 LNHDA and CDR2 SQIVND (reference sequence). This CDR3 spans 16 amino acids. Trimming removed 5 bases from V and 5 bases from J; junction bases left unmatched: 12.

This chain uses TRBV6-5 with TRBJ1-5, with TRBD1 as a possible D gene (5 bases). CDR3 length: 13 residues. CDR1 and CDR2 (germline): MNHEY, SVGAGI. V gave up 4 bases and J gave up 1 base, with 5 bases separating them. CDR3 protein: CASSWGSNQPQHF. CDR3 DNA: TGTGCCAGCAGTTGGGGCAGCAATCAGCCCCAGCATTTT.

The genes are TRBV7-8 and TRBJ2-1, with D tentatively TRBD1 (6 bases). Germline V gives CDR1 SGHVS, CDR2 FQNEAQ. The V end was cut by 2 bases, the J end by 5 bases, with 13 bases between. This CDR3 contains 15 residues. The CDR3 loop is CASSLTVGQNNEQFF. CDR3 nucleotides: TGTGCCAGCAGCTTAACCGTCGGACAGAACAATGAGCAGTTCTTC.

This clone was picked up a small number of times. Distinct nucleotide sequences in the sample also encode this CDR3. J is TRBJ2-7 and V is TRBV18; 12 nucleotides agree with TRBD2. The length of the CDR3 is 14 residues. In germline, CDR1 is KGHSH, CDR2 LQKENI. V lost 3 bases and J lost 3; bases outside the gene matches: 0. The CDR3 coding sequence is TGTGCCAGCTCACCGACTAGCGGGAGCTACGAGCAGTACTTC. Its protein product is CASSPTSGSYEQYF.

V and J are TRBV6-5 and TRBJ2-5; the D gene is possibly TRBD1 (6 bases). The ends were cut back, 0 bases at V and 4 bases at J, with 6 bases in the middle. The length of the CDR3 is 13 residues. Germline V gene sequence: CDR1 MNHEY, CDR2 SVGAGI. In nucleotides, the CDR3 is TGTGCCAGCAGTTACTCCAGGGGAGAGACCCAGTACTTC. Translating it yields CASSYSRGETQYF.

This clone was counted a few times. The chain has TRBV18 and TRBJ1-5; TRBD1 aligns across 8 bases. V shed 1 base and J 5 bases; nucleotides not matched to a gene: 10. This CDR3 contains 17 residues. Per the germline V gene, CDR1 is KGHSH and CDR2 is LQKENI. CDR3 region: CASSPRAGGLMDQPQHF. CDR3 DNA: TGTGCCAGCTCACCACGGGCAGGGGGCTTGATGGATCAGCCCCAGCATTTT. The full variable domain, with the rest looked up from reference TRBV18 and TRBJ1-5, is NAGVMQNPRHLVRRRGQEARLRCSPMKGHSHVYWYRQLPEEGLKFMVYLQKENIIDESGMPKERFSAEFPKEGPSILRIQQVVRGDSAAYFCASSPRAGGLMDQPQHFGDGTRLSIL.

This clone was recorded a few times. This chain joins TRBV7-9 and TRBJ2-1; D gene unclear. This CDR3 comprises 15 residues. Germline loops: CDR1 SEHNR, CDR2 FQNEAQ (reference sequence). V gave up 0 bases and J gave up 2 bases, with 8 bases separating them. As DNA, the CDR3 is TGTGCCAGCAGCTTAGCGGGCAGGACCTACAATGAGCAGTTCTTC. It translates to CASSLAGRTYNEQFF.

The CDR3 nucleotides are TGTGCCAGCAGGGTCTCTAGCTCTACCTACAATGAGCAGTTCTTC. The encoded protein is CASRVSSSTYNEQFF. The chain combines TRBV27 with TRBJ2-1, with D possibly matching TRBD2 (5 bases). Deletions cut 6 bases from V and 2 bases from J, with 14 bases between. CDR1 and CDR2 from the germline V gene are MNHEY and SMNVEV (reference sequence). The CDR3 sequence is 15 residues long.

The chain has TRBV5-1 and TRBJ2-6; possible D gene TRBD1, 6 bases. This CDR3 comprises 14 residues. CDR1 is SGHRS and CDR2 is YFSETQ in the germline V gene. CDR3 DNA: TGCGACCCAGAGGGGGTAGCTGGGGCCAACGTCCTGACTTTC. Its protein product is CDPEGVAGANVLTF.

This clone has more than one count but fewer than ten. This chain links TRBV19 with TRBJ2-6; 9 nucleotides agree with TRBD1. Unmatched junction bases numbered 9, after V lost 3 bases and J lost 0 bases. This CDR3 has 19 amino acids. Germline CDR1 is LNHDA and CDR2 is SQIVND (reference sequence). The CDR3 DNA reads as TGTGCCAGTAGTATTTTCCCGGGACAGGGCACCTCTGGGGCCAACGTCCTGACTTTC. Its translation: CASSIFPGQGTSGANVLTF.

This clone was seen only a few times. V is TRBV30 and J is TRBJ1-3, with D perhaps TRBD1 (6 bases). Germline CDR1 reads GTSNPN; CDR2 reads SVGIG (reference sequence). V lost 4 bases to trimming and J lost 1 base, with 11 bases between them. The CDR3 totals 14 residues. CDR3 sequence reads: CAWTTQGSGNTIYF. The CDR3 DNA is TGTGCCTGGACTACACAGGGTTCTGGAAACACCATATATTTT.

The rearrangement uses TRBV7-2 and TRBJ2-6; no definite D call. The ends were cut back, 8 bases at V and 2 bases at J, with 4 bases in the middle. In germline, CDR1 is SGHTA, CDR2 FQGNSA. The CDR3 loop spans 12 amino acids. CDR3 in amino acids: CASSAGANVLTF. CDR3 DNA: TGTGCCAGCTCGGCTGGGGCCAACGTCCTGACTTTC.

This clone was recorded a few times. This chain joins TRBV5-1 and TRBJ2-4; D may be TRBD1 (6 bases). CDR3 size: 17 residues. Germline loops: CDR1 SGHRS, CDR2 YFSETQ. Trimming took off 0 bases at V and 1 base at J, with 14 bases between the two ends. The CDR3 sequence is CASSLEGHREAKNIQYF. CDR3 nucleotide sequence: TGCGCCAGCAGCTTGGAGGGACACAGGGAGGCCAAAAACATTCAGTACTTC.

V gene TRBV4-3 combines with J gene TRBJ2-7, with D perhaps TRBD1 (6 bases). The V end was cut by 0 bases, the J end by 3 bases, with 15 bases between. Germline CDR1 is LGHNA and CDR2 is YSLEER. The CDR3 has 16 amino acids. CDR3 sequence (DNA): TGCGCCAGCAGCCAAGATCTGCAAGGGGGAGACTACGAGCAGTACTTC. This translates into CASSQDLQGGDYEQYF.

This clone was seen a handful of times. The chain has TRBV30 and TRBJ2-1; 10 nucleotides match TRBD2. Germline V gene lookup returns CDR1 GTSNPN and CDR2 SVGIG (reference sequence). J lost 15 bases, V lost 2 bases, and 7 bases had no gene match. This CDR3 is built from 12 residues. DNA of the CDR3: TGTGCCTGGAGTCCTAGCGGGAGTCCGTGGTTCTTC. Its translation is CAWSPSGSPWFF.

This clone was seen only a few times. The chain links TRBV7-3 to TRBJ2-2; D is uncertain. This CDR3 comprises 11 residues. V was trimmed by 5 bases and J by 6 bases, leaving 4 bases between them. Germline V CDR1 and CDR2: SGHTA, FQGTGA. CDR3 amino acids: CASSESGELFF. In nucleotides, the CDR3 is TGTGCCAGCAGCGAGTCCGGGGAGCTGTTTTTT.

This clone has more than one count but fewer than ten. The chain links TRBV18 to TRBJ1-4; D possibly corresponds to TRBD1 (6 bases). The CDR3 totals 15 residues. V gave up 4 bases and J gave up 5 bases, with 14 bases separating them. Germline CDR1 KGHSH, CDR2 LQKENI. CDR3 loop: CASSRNRESNEKLFF. CDR3 bases: TGTGCCAGCTCACGGAACAGGGAATCAAATGAAAAACTGTTTTTT. Combining the CDR3 with reference TRBV18 and TRBJ1-4 gives the whole variable domain NAGVMQNPRHLVRRRGQEARLRCSPMKGHSHVYWYRQLPEEGLKFMVYLQKENIIDESGMPKERFSAEFPKEGPSILRIQQVVRGDSAAYFCASSRNRESNEKLFFGSGTQLSVL.

This chain links TRBV29-1 with TRBJ2-5; TRBD1 matches at 10 bases. In germline, CDR1 is SQVTM, CDR2 ANQGSEA. Losses at the gene ends were 7 bases for V and 5 bases for J; bases not matched to a gene: 7. The CDR3 spans 13 residues. The CDR3 coding sequence is TGCAGCGACCTCCGGGGACAGGGGGAGACCCAGTACTTC. This codes for CSDLRGQGETQYF.